A selection of T cell receptor beta chains follows, all from one sample in a study of beta chain features in type 1 diabetes. TCRdb's table, derived via immunoSEQ multiplex PCR, lists solely in-frame clones and lacks some. The sample records about 400,000 clones, roughly an eighth being singletons. What was sequenced was naive CD4+ T cells from blood. These receptor sequences come from a woman aged 18 to 35 with type 1 diabetes. Each CDR3 is given with its conserved first and last residue. The D gene is left open where the match is weak. The size field is filled for only some rows; it gives once, few, many or a size class.

v_call,d_call,clone_size,j_call,cdr3_aa,cdr3_nt
TRBV4-3,TRBD2,few,TRBJ2-3,CASRPGGTDTQYF,TGCGCCAGCAGACCCGGGGGGACAGATACGCAGTATTTT
TRBV19,NA,once,TRBJ1-2,CASSIISSGLYGYTF,TGTGCCAGTAGTATCATCTCCTCAGGGTTGTATGGCTACACCTTC
TRBV5-1,TRBD2,NA,TRBJ2-5,CASSSGGAVQETQYF,TGCGCCAGCAGCTCCGGGGGGGCAGTCCAAGAGACCCAGTACTTC
TRBV30,NA,NA,TRBJ2-1,CAWSEAGSYNEQFF,TGTGCCTGGAGTGAAGCAGGCTCCTACAATGAGCAGTTCTTC
TRBV7-3,TRBD2,NA,TRBJ2-1,CASSLRPGLAGVRDEQFF,TGTGCCAGCAGCTTACGTCCGGGACTAGCGGGAGTCAGGGATGAGCAGTTCTTC
TRBV18,NA,NA,TRBJ2-7,CASSQGHSYEQYF,TGTGCCAGCTCACAGGGACATAGCTACGAGCAGTACTTC
TRBV29-1,TRBD2,few,TRBJ2-1,CSAPTWTSGGDEQFF,TGCAGCGCCCCCACATGGACTAGCGGGGGGGATGAGCAGTTCTTC
TRBV28,NA,few,TRBJ2-2,CASENRGLNTGELFF,TGTGCCAGCGAAAACAGAGGGTTAAACACCGGGGAGCTGTTTTTT
TRBV27,TRBD1,few,TRBJ1-1,CASSSNRGNTEAFF,TGTGCCAGCAGTTCAAACAGGGGGAACACTGAAGCTTTCTTT
TRBV30,TRBD2,few,TRBJ2-7,CAWSVPGGSNEQYF,TGTGCCTGGAGTGTACCAGGCGGGAGTAACGAGCAGTACTTC
TRBV6-5,NA,few,TRBJ1-4,CASSLQGLSREKLFF,TGTGCCAGCAGTTTGCAGGGTCTAAGTCGGGAAAAACTGTTTTTT
TRBV9,NA,few,TRBJ2-7,CASSVAPAGAYEQYF,TGTGCCAGCAGCGTAGCCCCTGCAGGGGCCTACGAGCAGTACTTC
TRBV30,TRBD2,NA,TRBJ2-3,CACEREGLDTQYF,TGTGCCTGTGAGCGGGAGGGCCTAGATACGCAGTATTTT
TRBV5-4,TRBD1,NA,TRBJ1-6,CASSPQGVHSPLHF,TGTGCCAGCAGCCCACAGGGGGTTCATTCACCCCTCCACTTT
TRBV7-2,NA,few,TRBJ2-4,CASSLSGAKNIQYF,TGTGCCAGCAGCTTGTCGGGAGCCAAAAACATTCAGTACTTC
TRBV9,TRBD2,few,TRBJ2-3,CASSVAPAGATDTQYF,TGTGCCAGCAGCGTAGCTCCGGCGGGAGCCACAGATACGCAGTATTTT
TRBV5-4,TRBD1,NA,TRBJ1-2,CASSSPGGGGYTF,TGTGCCAGCAGCTCGCCAGGGGGAGGTGGCTACACCTTC
TRBV28,TRBD2,few,TRBJ2-1,CASPPSGTLSYNEQFF,TGTGCCAGCCCCCCCAGCGGGACTCTCTCCTACAATGAGCAGTTCTTC
TRBV4-2,NA,NA,TRBJ2-2,CASSDPLAGVAGELFF,TGTGCCAGCAGCGACCCACTAGCCGGAGTGGCCGGGGAGCTGTTTTTT
TRBV29-1,TRBD1,few,TRBJ2-3,CSVGAGGADTQYF,TGCAGCGTTGGGGCAGGGGGCGCAGATACGCAGTATTTT
TRBV5-1,TRBD1,few,TRBJ2-2,CASCPGQETGELFF,TGCGCCAGCTGCCCGGGACAGGAGACCGGGGAGCTGTTTTTT
TRBV28,NA,NA,TRBJ2-2,CASPGVTGELFF,TGTGCCAGCCCAGGGGTGACCGGGGAGCTGTTTTTT
TRBV7-8,TRBD2,NA,TRBJ2-7,CASNLAGGAYEQYF,TGTGCCAGCAACCTAGCGGGAGGGGCCTACGAGCAGTACTTC
TRBV10-3,NA,few,TRBJ1-1,CAISEAKGLGTEAFF,TGTGCCATCAGTGAGGCGAAGGGGTTGGGCACTGAAGCTTTCTTT
TRBV5-1,TRBD1,few,TRBJ2-1,CASSLSSDRSRPQFF,TGCGCCAGCAGCTTGAGTTCGGACAGGTCTCGGCCACAGTTCTTC
TRBV5-1,TRBD1,few,TRBJ1-1,CASRTGQGYTEAFF,TGCGCCAGCCGGACAGGGCAGGGTTACACTGAAGCTTTCTTT
TRBV7-3,NA,NA,TRBJ2-3,CASSLQGTDTQYF,TGTGCCAGCAGCTTACAGGGAACAGATACGCAGTATTTT
TRBV5-1,NA,few,TRBJ2-3,CASSLSEPSTDTQYF,TGCGCCAGCAGCTTGAGCGAGCCTAGCACAGATACGCAGTATTTT
TRBV5-1,NA,NA,TRBJ1-2,CASSEAASNYGYTF,TGCGCCAGCAGCGAGGCAGCGTCTAACTATGGCTACACCTTC
TRBV7-9,NA,few,TRBJ2-7,CASSDGQTYEQYF,TGTGCCAGCAGCGACGGACAAACCTACGAGCAGTACTTC
TRBV11-3,NA,once,TRBJ2-2,CASSLYGGGELFF,TGTGCCAGCAGCTTATACGGGGGCGGGGAGCTGTTTTTT
TRBV7-2,NA,NA,TRBJ1-4,CASSTVGGDGEKLFF,TGTGCCAGCAGCACTGTTGGGGGGGATGGGGAAAAACTGTTTTTT
TRBV25-1,NA,NA,TRBJ1-6,CASSDQGRAFGNSPLHF,TGTGCCAGCAGTGACCAGGGCAGGGCCTTTGGTAATTCACCCCTCCACTTT
TRBV11-2,TRBD2,few,TRBJ2-3,CASSSGLAPDTQYF,TGTGCCAGCAGCTCTGGACTAGCGCCAGATACGCAGTATTTT
TRBV30,NA,NA,TRBJ1-2,CAWIPDSPNYGYTF,TGTGCCTGGATCCCGGACAGCCCCAACTATGGCTACACCTTC
TRBV14,TRBD1,NA,TRBJ2-7,CASSPGTGSYEQYF,TGTGCCAGCAGCCCGGGGACAGGATCCTACGAGCAGTACTTC
TRBV5-1,TRBD2,few,TRBJ2-7,CASSSSLTSGSGRSYEQYF,TGCGCCAGCAGCTCCTCCCTTACTAGCGGGAGTGGTAGGTCCTACGAGCAGTACTTC
TRBV4-2,NA,once,TRBJ1-1,CASSQGLTARNTEAFF,TGTGCCAGCAGCCAAGGTCTGACAGCCCGGAACACTGAAGCTTTCTTT
TRBV5-1,NA,NA,TRBJ2-7,CASSPAVGAISYEQYF,TGCGCCAGCAGCCCGGCCGTGGGAGCTATCTCCTACGAGCAGTACTTC
TRBV29-1,TRBD2,few,TRBJ2-3,CSVEPRLAIRTDTQYF,TGCAGCGTTGAACCTCGACTAGCGATTCGCACAGATACGCAGTATTTT
TRBV7-2,NA,NA,TRBJ1-5,CASSSPSGGNQPQHF,TGTGCCAGCAGTTCCCCCTCGGGGGGTAATCAGCCCCAGCATTTT
TRBV6-5,NA,NA,TRBJ1-2,CASSSWPFGYTF,TGTGCCAGCAGTTCTTGGCCGTTTGGCTACACCTTC
TRBV23-1,NA,few,TRBJ1-2,CASREVYGYTF,TGCGCCAGCAGGGAGGTATATGGCTACACCTTC
TRBV20-1,NA,NA,TRBJ1-2,CSARQEYGYTF,TGCAGTGCTAGACAGGAATATGGCTACACCTTC
TRBV19,NA,few,TRBJ1-1,CASSIGGTTTEAFF,TGTGCCAGTAGTATAGGCGGGACTACCACTGAAGCTTTCTTT